This is a list of T cell receptor beta chains from one sample in a study of T cell changes during pregnancy in multiple sclerosis. Assay used: immunoSEQ multiplex PCR; TCRdb lists only in-frame clones, some missing. This table has tens of thousands of clones, about nine tenths appearing once. Sequences were derived from CD4+ T cells from peripheral blood mononuclear cells, sampled in the second trimester of pregnancy. The receptors originated from a female donor with multiple sclerosis, enrolled in a pregnancy study. The CDR3 runs from the conserved cysteine through the conserved F or W. Fields, in order: D gene, clone size, J gene, V gene, CDR3 protein, CDR3 DNA. D genes are given only for firm matches. Clone size appears in some rows only: once, few, many, or a class for an expanded clone.

D: .; size: once; J: TRBJ1-6; V: TRBV12-5; CDR3: CASGPKEQADSPLHF; DNA: TGTGCTAGTGGTCCCAAGGAACAGGCCGATTCACCCCTCCACTTT
D: .; size: .; J: TRBJ1-2; V: TRBV10-3; CDR3: CAISNTGIDYGYTF; DNA: TGTGCCATCAGTAATACAGGGATAGACTATGGCTACACCTTC
D: TRBD1; size: .; J: TRBJ1-1; V: TRBV7-3; CDR3: CASSFQGVGTEAFF; DNA: TGTGCCAGCAGCTTCCAGGGGGTAGGAACTGAAGCTTTCTTT
D: TRBD1; size: .; J: TRBJ2-7; V: TRBV9; CDR3: CASSLETGVASEQYF; DNA: TGTGCCAGCAGCCTAGAGACAGGGGTTGCGTCCGAGCAGTACTTC
D: TRBD1; size: .; J: TRBJ1-2; V: TRBV5-1; CDR3: CASIPGQGLRGEGYTF; DNA: TGCGCCAGCATCCCGGGACAGGGGCTTCGGGGTGAGGGCTACACCTTC
D: .; size: once; J: TRBJ2-5; V: TRBV14; CDR3: CASSQVRSTQYF; DNA: TGTGCCAGCAGCCAGGTCAGGTCGACCCAGTACTTC
D: .; size: .; J: TRBJ1-5; V: TRBV6-5; CDR3: CASSYWQGNQPQHF; DNA: TGTGCCAGCAGTTACTGGCAGGGCAATCAGCCCCAGCATTTT
D: TRBD1; size: few; J: TRBJ1-6; V: TRBV28; CDR3: CASTVGQGTNNSPLHF; DNA: TGTGCCAGCACCGTCGGACAGGGCACAAATAATTCACCCCTCCACTTT
D: TRBD1; size: .; J: TRBJ2-7; V: TRBV2; CDR3: CASSADREFEQYF; DNA: TGTGCCAGCAGTGCTGACAGGGAGTTCGAGCAGTACTTC
D: TRBD1; size: .; J: TRBJ1-5; V: TRBV10-1; CDR3: CASSGQGNQPQHF; DNA: TGCGCCAGCAGTGGACAGGGGAATCAGCCCCAGCATTTT
D: .; size: .; J: TRBJ1-1; V: TRBV5-1; CDR3: CASFSSSAGNTEAFF; DNA: TGCGCCAGCTTTAGTTCCAGCGCGGGGAACACTGAAGCTTTCTTT
D: .; size: .; J: TRBJ1-1; V: TRBV19; CDR3: CASSIGGSYNTEAFF; DNA: TGTGCCAGTAGTATAGGTGGGAGTTACAACACTGAAGCTTTCTTT
D: .; size: .; J: TRBJ1-1; V: TRBV4-2; CDR3: CASSQGSALYEAFF; DNA: TGTGCCAGCAGCCAAGGAAGTGCCCTCTATGAAGCTTTCTTT
D: TRBD1; size: .; J: TRBJ1-2; V: TRBV18; CDR3: CASSPRTGGADGYTF; DNA: TGTGCCAGCTCACCACGGACAGGGGGCGCGGATGGCTACACCTTC
D: .; size: .; J: TRBJ2-7; V: TRBV30; CDR3: CAWSLASYEQYF; DNA: TGTGCCTGGAGCCTGGCCTCCTACGAGCAGTACTTC
D: .; size: .; J: TRBJ1-2; V: TRBV30; CDR3: CAWSPDRSYGYTF; DNA: TGTGCCTGGAGCCCAGACAGGTCCTATGGCTACACCTTC
D: TRBD1; size: .; J: TRBJ1-1; V: TRBV2; CDR3: CASRAQGPSPEAFF; DNA: TGTGCCAGCAGGGCACAGGGGCCCTCCCCTGAAGCTTTCTTT
D: .; size: .; J: TRBJ2-1; V: TRBV19; CDR3: CASSTSSSYNEQFF; DNA: TGTGCCAGTAGTACTAGCAGCTCCTACAATGAGCAGTTCTTC
D: TRBD2; size: .; J: TRBJ2-7; V: TRBV5-1; CDR3: CASSETSGGSYEQYF; DNA: TGCGCCAGCTCCGAGACTAGCGGGGGGTCCTACGAGCAGTACTTC
D: .; size: .; J: TRBJ2-7; V: TRBV19; CDR3: CASAGQMFSEQYF; DNA: TGTGCCAGCGCGGGACAGATGTTTAGTGAGCAGTACTTC
D: TRBD2; size: once; J: TRBJ2-5; V: TRBV5-6; CDR3: CASSLGPGLAGGETQYF; DNA: TGTGCCAGCAGCTTGGGCCCGGGACTAGCGGGGGGAGAGACCCAGTACTTC
D: TRBD1; size: .; J: TRBJ2-3; V: TRBV5-1; CDR3: CASTGTGDDTSSTDTQYF; DNA: TGCGCCAGCACCGGGACAGGAGACGATACTTCCAGCACAGATACGCAGTATTTT
D: TRBD2; size: .; J: TRBJ2-7; V: TRBV7-9; CDR3: CASSFPREGGEQYF; DNA: TGTGCCAGCAGCTTCCCCCGGGAGGGAGGCGAGCAGTACTTC
D: .; size: .; J: TRBJ2-3; V: TRBV7-3; CDR3: CASSSNTNTQYF; DNA: TGTGCCAGCAGCTCCAACACCAATACGCAGTATTTT
D: TRBD1; size: .; J: TRBJ1-2; V: TRBV5-4; CDR3: CASSSLGTEGYTF; DNA: TGTGCCAGCAGCTCGCTCGGGACAGAGGGCTACACCTTC
D: TRBD1; size: .; J: TRBJ1-5; V: TRBV27; CDR3: CASSLNPPGQYRNQPQHF; DNA: TGTGCCAGCAGCCTTAACCCCCCGGGACAGTATCGAAATCAGCCCCAGCATTTT
D: TRBD1; size: .; J: TRBJ1-6; V: TRBV19; CDR3: CASSGGTADNSPLHF; DNA: TGTGCCAGTAGTGGGGGGACAGCAGATAATTCACCCCTCCACTTT
D: .; size: .; J: TRBJ2-2; V: TRBV5-4; CDR3: CASSSDIVTGELFF; DNA: TGTGCCAGCAGCTCCGATATAGTAACCGGGGAGCTGTTTTTT